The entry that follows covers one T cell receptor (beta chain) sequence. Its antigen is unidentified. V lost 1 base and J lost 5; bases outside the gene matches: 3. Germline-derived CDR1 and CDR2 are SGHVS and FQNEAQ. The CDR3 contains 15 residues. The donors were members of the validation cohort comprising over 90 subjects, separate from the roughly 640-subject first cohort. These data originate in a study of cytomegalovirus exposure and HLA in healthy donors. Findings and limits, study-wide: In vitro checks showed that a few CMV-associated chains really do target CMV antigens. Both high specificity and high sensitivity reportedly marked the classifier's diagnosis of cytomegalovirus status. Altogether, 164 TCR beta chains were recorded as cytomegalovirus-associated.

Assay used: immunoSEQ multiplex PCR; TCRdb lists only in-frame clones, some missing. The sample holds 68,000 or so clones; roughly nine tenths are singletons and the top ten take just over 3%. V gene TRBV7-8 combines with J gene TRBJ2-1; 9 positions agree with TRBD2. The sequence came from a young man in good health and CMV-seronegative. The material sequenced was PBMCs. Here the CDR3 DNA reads TGTGCCAGCAGCTTAGGGCTAGCGGGAAACAATGAGCAGTTCTTC. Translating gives CASSLGLAGNNEQFF.